The rows below give T cell receptor beta chains drawn from one sample of a study of cytomegalovirus exposure and HLA in healthy donors. Generated by immunoSEQ multiplex PCR, the TCRdb table keeps only in-frame clones and is missing some. The table records 160,000 or so clones, roughly 82% of them present only once. Sequencing input: PBMCs. These receptors all come from a man over 45 in good health and CMV-seropositive. Each CDR3 is given with its conserved first and last residue. D genes are given only for firm matches. A row's size may be missing; if present it is once, few, many or a size class.

v_gene	abundance	j_gene	d_gene	CDR3nt	CDR3aa
TRBV5-1	few	TRBJ2-2	-	TGCGCCAGCAGCTTGGTGGGCAGGGGCGCCGGGGAGCTGTTTTTT	CASSLVGRGAGELFF
TRBV30	once	TRBJ2-5	TRBD2	TGTGCCTGGAGTGTACCCACTAGCGGGGACCAAGAGACCCAGTACTTC	CAWSVPTSGDQETQYF
TRBV4-1	-	TRBJ1-1	-	TGCGCCAGCAGCCAAACGGCTGAAGCTTTCTTT	CASSQTAEAFF
TRBV2	few	TRBJ2-7	-	TGTGCCGGGGGACGGAGGGAATACGAGCAGTACTTC	CAGGRREYEQYF
TRBV6-5	-	TRBJ1-4	TRBD1	TGTGCCAGCAGTCTCTCGGACAGGGAAAAACTGTTTTTT	CASSLSDREKLFF
TRBV30	once	TRBJ2-3	-	TGTGCCTGGAGTGTCGGGGATTTAGATACGCAGTATTTT	CAWSVGDLDTQYF
TRBV7-8	-	TRBJ2-5	TRBD2	TGTGCCAGCAGCTTAGGGGGACTAGCGGGCCAAGAGACCCAGTACTTC	CASSLGGLAGQETQYF
TRBV5-5	-	TRBJ1-1	-	TGTGCCAGCAGCTTGGGGGCCGTAAGTGAAGCTTTCTTT	CASSLGAVSEAFF
TRBV9	-	TRBJ1-4	-	TGTGCCAGCAGCGTAGCGGGACAAACTAATGAAAAACTGTTTTTT	CASSVAGQTNEKLFF
TRBV11-2	-	TRBJ2-7	-	TGTGCCAGCAGCTTAGATCGGGGAAACGAGCAGTACTTC	CASSLDRGNEQYF
TRBV7-2	-	TRBJ2-3	-	TGTGCCAGCAGTTTATGGGGAGACACAGATACGCAGTATTTT	CASSLWGDTDTQYF